A single sample gave rise to the 9 T cell receptor beta chains below, sequenced in a study of cytomegalovirus exposure and HLA in healthy donors. The PCR ran on 60 Vbeta and 13 Jbeta primers. Measured with immunoSEQ multiplex PCR; TCRdb has only the in-frame clones, and not every one. This sample yields about 60,000 clones, of which approximately 80% are seen a single time; around 2.4% belongs to the top ten. The material sequenced was PBMCs. Receptors originate from a female donor in good health and CMV-seronegative.

The gene calls are TRBV2 and TRBJ2-3, with D tentatively TRBD1 (5 bases). CDR3 size: 17 residues. V lost 6 bases and J lost 5, with 24 bases in between. Germline lookup yields CDR1 SNHLY and CDR2 FYNNEI. CDR3 DNA sequence: TGTGCCAGCAGCCCCACCCAGGACCTGGGGCGTGTAGATACGCAGTATTTT. It translates to CASSPTQDLGRVDTQYF.

The rearrangement links TRBV5-1 to TRBJ2-3; TRBD2 matches 10 bases. V trimming: 0 bases; J trimming: 5 bases; junction bases outside the gene matches: 9. CDR3 length: 17 residues. Germline V gene sequence: CDR1 SGHRS, CDR2 YFSETQ. The CDR3, as DNA: TGCGCCAGCAGCTTGGATGACAGCGGGGGGGCAAAAGATACGCAGTATTTT. Protein: CASSLDDSGGAKDTQYF.

This chain links TRBV5-5 with TRBJ2-1; 10 bases fit TRBD2. Trimming cost V 1 base and J 7 bases; bases outside gene matches: 5. CDR3 length: 15 residues. Germline lookup yields CDR1 SGHKS and CDR2 YYEKEE (reference sequence). The DNA for the CDR3 is TGTGCCAGCAGCTTGCGAGCGGGGGGGCTTAATGAGCAGTTCTTC. Its translation: CASSLRAGGLNEQFF.

The CDR3 DNA reads TGCAGCGTCCGTAACGGGGATGGCAGCAATCAGCCCCAGCATTTT. It is translated as CSVRNGDGSNQPQHF. The gene calls are TRBV29-1 and TRBJ1-5; the D is unclear. This CDR3 is 15 amino acids long. Trimming cost V 6 bases and J 1 base, with 16 bases left between them. Germline V gene data show CDR1 as SQVTM and CDR2 as ANQGSEA.

The J gene is TRBJ1-4, the V gene TRBV5-1; TRBD1 matches 9 bases. After removal of 0 bases from V and 8 bases from J, the junction contained 8 bases not matched to a gene. Per the germline V gene, CDR1 is SGHRS and CDR2 is YFSETQ. CDR3 length equals 16 residues. This chain's CDR3 is CASSLAGTGLGEKLFF. CDR3 bases: TGCGCCAGCAGCTTGGCGGGGACAGGGCTAGGGGAAAAACTGTTTTTT.

This clone was observed a few times. The chain carries TRBV6-5 and TRBJ2-2, with 9 bases identical to TRBD1. CDR3 length: 16 residues. Trimming took 0 bases from V and 7 from J; bases not matched to a gene: 6. CDR1 is MNHEY, CDR2 SVGAGI, per germline. The CDR3 sequence: CASSYSPGQGIGELFF. The CDR3 nucleotides are TGTGCCAGCAGTTACTCACCGGGACAGGGCATCGGGGAGCTGTTTTTT.

The chain combines TRBV7-9 with TRBJ2-1; 10 positions match TRBD2. Germline CDR1 is SEHNR and CDR2 is FQNEAQ (reference sequence). The CDR3 consists of 13 residues. V trimming: 11 bases; J trimming: 7 bases; junction bases outside the gene matches: 8. The CDR3 loop is CAGQAGGRNEQFF. CDR3 nucleotides: TGTGCCGGACAAGCGGGAGGGAGGAATGAGCAGTTCTTC. The full variable domain, with the rest looked up from reference TRBV7-9 and TRBJ2-1, is DTGVSQNPRHKITKRGQNVTFRCDPISEHNRLYWYRQTLGQGPEFLTYFQNEAQLEKSRLLSDRFSAERPKGSFSTLEIQRTEQGDSAMYLCAGQAGGRNEQFFGPGTRLTVL.

This rearrangement joins TRBV11-1 to TRBJ2-5; D is perhaps TRBD1 (7 bases). Trimming stripped 4 bases from V and 1 base from J, with 13 bases between. There are 15 residues in the CDR3. In germline, CDR1 is SGHAT, CDR2 FQDESV (reference sequence). The CDR3, as DNA: TGTGCCAGCAGCTCCTCCAGGGGGGCCCAAGAGACCCAGTACTTC. Translation gives CASSSSRGAQETQYF.

This clone was picked up a small number of times. This rearrangement joins TRBV18 to TRBJ1-2; 8 nucleotides align to TRBD1. From germline, CDR1 is KGHSH and CDR2 LQKENI. This CDR3 spans 15 amino acids. Losses at the gene ends were 3 bases for V and 7 bases for J; bases not matched to a gene: 10. Written as DNA, the CDR3 is TGTGCCAGCTCACCGAAGATTCAGGGGGCTGGTGGCTACACCTTC. As protein: CASSPKIQGAGGYTF.